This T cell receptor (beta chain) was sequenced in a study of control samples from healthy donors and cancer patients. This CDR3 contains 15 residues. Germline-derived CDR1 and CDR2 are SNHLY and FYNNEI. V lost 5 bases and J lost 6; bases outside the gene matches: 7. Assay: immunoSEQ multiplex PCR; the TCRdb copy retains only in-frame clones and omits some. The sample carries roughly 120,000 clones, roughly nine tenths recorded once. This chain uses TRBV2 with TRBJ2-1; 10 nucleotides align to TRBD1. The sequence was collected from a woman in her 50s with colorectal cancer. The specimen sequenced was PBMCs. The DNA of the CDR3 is TGTGCCAGCAGTAAGACAGGGGGCCAGGGCAATGAGCAGTTCTTC. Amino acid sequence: CASSKTGGQGNEQFF. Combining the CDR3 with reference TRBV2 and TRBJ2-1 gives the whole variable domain EPEVTQTPSHQVTQMGQEVILRCVPISNHLYFYWYRQILGQKVEFLVSFYNNEISEKSEIFDDQFSVERPDGSNFTLKIRSTKLEDSAMYFCASSKTGGQGNEQFFGPGTRLTVL.